This T cell receptor (beta chain) was retrieved from a study of cytomegalovirus exposure and HLA in healthy donors. The overall study: Unique TCR beta sequences numbering about 100 million came from 190 million or so T cells in an earlier analysis. Study-level points and caveats: Previously analyzed data showed that most TCR beta V segments were productive at a frequency of about 90% or about 30%. The listing of 150 to 200 TCR beta chains classed them as cytomegalovirus-associated. In a later analysis, specific HLA alleles were associated with around 17,000 TCR beta sequences at a 0.05 false discovery rate.

Of note for this clone: Its antigen is unidentified.

13 Jbeta primers and 60 Vbeta primers were used for the PCR. Libraries were prepared by immunoSEQ multiplex PCR; TCRdb keeps only in-frame clonotypes and omits some of them. The sample has about 120,000 clones, about 60% seen once; the top ten hold 10%. This CDR3 spans 14 amino acids. V was cut by 0 bases and J by 8 bases, with 13 bases left in between. Germline values: CDR1 MGHRA, CDR2 YSYEKL. V and J are TRBV4-1 and TRBJ1-2; TRBD1 is a possible D gene (5 bases). The sample was PBMCs. The sequence came from a man aged 40-55 years in good health and CMV-seropositive. Written as DNA, the CDR3 is TGCGCCAGCAGCCAAGATTGGGGCCCAGGGGGCTACACCTTC. Translation gives CASSQDWGPGGYTF.